A selection of T cell receptor beta chains follows, all from one sample in a study of T cells in Graves' hyperthyroidism and ophthalmopathy. TCRdb fed the multiplex PCR reads into MiXCR, producing one record per CDR3 protein. This sample has around 250,000 distinct CDR3 sequences; less than 20% occur once, and the top ten carry under 35%. Sequencing was carried out using blood. All receptors derive from a woman aged 18-29 years with Graves' ophthalmopathy. CDR3s include the opening cysteine and the closing phenylalanine or tryptophan. A D gene is named only where the DNA matches it firmly. Clone sizes are given selectively: once, few, many, or a class where the clone is expanded.

>TRBJ1-6|many|TRBD1|TRBV18
CASSRDRGGSPLHF
TGTGCCAGCTCACGAGACAGGGGTGGTTCACCCCTCCACTTT
>TRBJ1-2|many|TRBD1|TRBV27
CASSLTVRGDGYTF
TGTGCCAGCAGTTTAACGGTCAGGGGGGATGGCTACACCTTC
>TRBJ2-7|many|NA|TRBV27
CASSLSVGGPSYEQYF
TGTGCCAGCAGTTTATCGGTGGGGGGGCCCTCCTACGAGCAGTACTTC
>TRBJ1-1|many|NA|TRBV28
CASTIGGTYTEAFF
TGTGCCAGCACCATTGGAGGGACATACACTGAAGCTTTCTTT
>TRBJ1-2|many|TRBD1|TRBV30
CAWSVAMAGGGYTF
TGTGCCTGGAGTGTGGCTATGGCAGGGGGTGGCTACACCTTC
>TRBJ2-1|many|NA|TRBV20-1
CSARGFLVAEQFF
TGCAGTGCTAGAGGATTTTTAGTAGCCGAGCAGTTCTTC
>TRBJ2-2|many|TRBD1|TRBV7-8
CASSPTGQGTGELFF
TGTGCCAGCAGCCCGACGGGACAGGGGACCGGGGAGCTGTTTTTT
>TRBJ2-1|many|NA|TRBV7-8
CASSAWDGKDEQFF
TGTGCCAGCAGCGCCTGGGACGGCAAGGATGAGCAGTTCTTC
>TRBJ1-2|many|NA|TRBV28
CASSPGREAGYTF
TGTGCCAGCAGCCCGGGACGGGAGGCGGGCTACACCTTC
>TRBJ1-2|many|TRBD1|TRBV5-8
CASSLATQGAGGYTF
TGTGCCAGCAGCTTGGCCACTCAGGGGGCCGGGGGCTACACCTTC
>TRBJ1-1|NA|NA|TRBV10-3
CAIRGRVGTEAFF
TGTGCCATCAGGGGAAGGGTAGGAACTGAAGCTTTCTTT
>TRBJ1-4|few|NA|TRBV6-4
CASMVQARTNEKLFF
TGTGCCAGCATGGTCCAGGCGAGGACTAATGAAAAACTGTTTTTT
>TRBJ2-7|many|NA|TRBV6-1
CASSSPRLGEVQYF
TGTGCCAGCAGTTCCCCTCGTCTGGGGGAGGTGCAGTACTTC
>TRBJ2-1|many|NA|TRBV7-3
CASSLTAEVEQFF
TGTGCCAGCAGCTTAACGGCGGAGGTTGAGCAGTTCTTC
>TRBJ1-1|many|NA|TRBV14
CASSRTANTEAFF
TGTGCCAGCAGCCGTACAGCTAACACTGAAGCTTTCTTT
>TRBJ1-2|many|NA|TRBV5-6
CASSWGVGGVEGGYTF
TGTGCCAGCAGCTGGGGCGTTGGGGGCGTAGAAGGTGGCTACACCTTC
>TRBJ1-2|many|TRBD1|TRBV30
CAWGETGMAYGYTF
TGTGCCTGGGGGGAGACAGGGATGGCCTATGGCTACACCTTC
>TRBJ2-1|many|NA|TRBV12-3/TRBV12-4
CASSTATSNEQFF
TGTGCCAGCAGCACTGCAACCAGTAATGAGCAGTTCTTC
>TRBJ1-5|NA|NA|TRBV11-3
CASITGNEPQHF
TGTGCCAGCATCACAGGGAACGAGCCCCAGCATTTT
>TRBJ2-1|many|TRBD1|TRBV15
CATSRGKGQSSYNEQFF
TGTGCCACCAGCAGAGGAAAGGGACAGAGCTCCTACAATGAGCAGTTCTTC
>TRBJ2-1|many|NA|TRBV5-1
CASSLDSVGLQFF
TGCGCCAGCAGCTTGGATAGTGTGGGGCTGCAGTTCTTC
>TRBJ2-4|NA|NA|TRBV20-1
CSASTGGRTNIQYF
TGCAGTGCCTCGACAGGAGGGAGGACAAACATTCAGTACTTC
>TRBJ2-1|many|TRBD2|TRBV4-1
CASSQPTSGGVDEQFF
TGCGCCAGCAGCCAGCCGACTAGCGGGGGGGTCGATGAGCAGTTCTTC
>TRBJ1-4|many|NA|TRBV12-3/TRBV12-4
CASSTMAPEKLFF
TGTGCCAGCAGTACTATGGCCCCGGAAAAACTGTTTTTT
>TRBJ1-2|many|NA|TRBV12-3/TRBV12-4
CASSLQFNYGYTF
TGTGCCAGCAGTTTACAGTTTAACTATGGCTACACCTTC
>TRBJ2-1|many|TRBD2|TRBV18
CASSPRSGRYNEQFF
TGTGCCAGCTCACCACGTAGCGGGCGATACAATGAGCAGTTCTTC
>TRBJ2-7|NA|NA|TRBV7-9
CASSLGSIGYEQYF
TGTGCCAGCAGCTTAGGTAGTATCGGATACGAGCAGTACTTC
>TRBJ2-7|many|TRBD2|TRBV20-1
CSATGTSGTSSYEQYF
TGCAGTGCAACCGGGACTAGCGGAACTAGCTCCTACGAGCAGTACTTC